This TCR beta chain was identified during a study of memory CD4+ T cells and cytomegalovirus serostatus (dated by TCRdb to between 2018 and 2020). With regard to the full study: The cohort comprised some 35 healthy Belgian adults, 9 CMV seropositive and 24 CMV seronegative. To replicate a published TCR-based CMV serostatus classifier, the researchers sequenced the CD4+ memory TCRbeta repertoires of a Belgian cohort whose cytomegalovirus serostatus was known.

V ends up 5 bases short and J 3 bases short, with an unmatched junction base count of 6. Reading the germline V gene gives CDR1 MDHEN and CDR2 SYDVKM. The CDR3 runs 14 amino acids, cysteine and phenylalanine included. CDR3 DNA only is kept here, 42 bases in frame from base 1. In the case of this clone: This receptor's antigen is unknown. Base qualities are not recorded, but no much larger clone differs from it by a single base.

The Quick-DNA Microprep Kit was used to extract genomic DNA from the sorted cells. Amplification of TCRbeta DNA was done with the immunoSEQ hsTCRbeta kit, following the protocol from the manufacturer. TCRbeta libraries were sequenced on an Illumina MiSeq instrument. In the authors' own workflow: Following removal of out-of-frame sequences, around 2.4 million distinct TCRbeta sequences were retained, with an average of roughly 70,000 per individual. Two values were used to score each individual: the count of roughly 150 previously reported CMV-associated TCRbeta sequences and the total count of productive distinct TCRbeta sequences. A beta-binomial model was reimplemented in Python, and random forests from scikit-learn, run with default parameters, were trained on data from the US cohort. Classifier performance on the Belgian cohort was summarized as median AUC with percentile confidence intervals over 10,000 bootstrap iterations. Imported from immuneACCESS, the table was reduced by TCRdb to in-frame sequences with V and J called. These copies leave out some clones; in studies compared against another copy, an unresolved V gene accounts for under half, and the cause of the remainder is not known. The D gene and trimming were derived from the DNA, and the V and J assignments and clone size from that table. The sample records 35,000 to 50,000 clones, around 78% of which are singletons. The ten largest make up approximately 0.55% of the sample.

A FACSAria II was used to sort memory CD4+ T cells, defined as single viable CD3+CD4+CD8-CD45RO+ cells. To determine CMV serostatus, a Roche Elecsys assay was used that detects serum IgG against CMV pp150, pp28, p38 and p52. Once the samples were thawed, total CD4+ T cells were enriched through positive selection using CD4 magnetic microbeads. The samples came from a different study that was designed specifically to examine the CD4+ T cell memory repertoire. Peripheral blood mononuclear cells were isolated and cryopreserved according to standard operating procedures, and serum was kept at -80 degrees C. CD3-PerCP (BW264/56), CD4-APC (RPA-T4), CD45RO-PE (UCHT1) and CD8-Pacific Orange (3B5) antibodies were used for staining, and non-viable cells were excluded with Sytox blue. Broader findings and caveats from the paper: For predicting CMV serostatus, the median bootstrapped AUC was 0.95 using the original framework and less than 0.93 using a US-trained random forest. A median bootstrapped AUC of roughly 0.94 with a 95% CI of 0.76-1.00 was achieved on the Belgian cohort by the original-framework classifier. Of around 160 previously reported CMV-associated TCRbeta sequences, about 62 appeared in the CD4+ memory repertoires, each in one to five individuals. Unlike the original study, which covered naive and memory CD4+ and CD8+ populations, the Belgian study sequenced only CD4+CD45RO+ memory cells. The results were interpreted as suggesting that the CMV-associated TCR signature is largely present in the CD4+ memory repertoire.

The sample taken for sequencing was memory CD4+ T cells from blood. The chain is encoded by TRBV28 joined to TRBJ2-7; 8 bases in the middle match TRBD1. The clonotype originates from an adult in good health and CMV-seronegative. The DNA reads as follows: TGTGCCAGCAGTCCGACAGGGGCCGGCTACGAGCAGTACTTC. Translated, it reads CASSPTGAGYEQYF.